The 23 T cell receptor beta chains below all came from one sample that was sequenced in a study of response to subunit inactivated influenza vaccine. TCRdb re-analysed the RT-PCR reads in MiXCR, keeping a single row per CDR3 protein. The table lists around 750,000 distinct CDR3 sequences, around 20% of them singletons. Sequencing was performed on PBMCs from blood, taken less than 6 days after vaccination. The receptors here all came from a man over 45 who received an inactivated influenza vaccine.

This clonotype has just a few counts. The chain uses TRBV20-1 and TRBJ2-7; the D gene is possibly TRBD2 (6 bases). CDR3 size: 14 residues. V lost 5 bases and J 2 bases, leaving 16 bases between the germline ends. CDR1 is DFQATT and CDR2 is SNEGSKA in the germline V gene (reference sequence). The CDR3 protein is CSAENRDSPYEQYF. CDR3 bases: TGCAGTGCTGAGAACCGGGACTCGCCCTACGAGCAGTACTTC.

This clonotype was seen more than once but under ten times. The chain recombines TRBV7-2 with TRBJ2-1; D is unresolved. V lost 2 bases, J lost 0 bases, and 11 bases lay in between. Germline values: CDR1 SGHTA, CDR2 FQGNSA. The CDR3 contains 16 residues. In DNA form, the CDR3 reads TGTGCCAGCAGCTTACACACCCGTCGCTCCTACAATGAGCAGTTCTTC. Amino acid sequence: CASSLHTRRSYNEQFF.

There are a few counts of this clonotype. The genes are TRBV29-1 and TRBJ2-1, with 7 bases that match TRBD1. Germline V CDR1 and CDR2: SQVTM, ANQGSEA. The CDR3 loop spans 15 amino acids. V lost 8 bases to trimming and J lost 7 bases; unmatched junction nucleotides: 17. CDR3 protein: CSTLPTGTAANEQFF. Here the CDR3 DNA reads TGCAGCACACTCCCCACCGGGACAGCTGCTAATGAGCAGTTCTTC.

This clonotype has only one observation. V is TRBV9 and J is TRBJ2-1; 11 positions match TRBD2. V shed 0 bases and J 3 bases; nucleotides not matched to a gene: 5. CDR1 and CDR2 from the germline V gene are SGDLS and YYNGEE. This CDR3 region has 17 residues. The CDR3 spells CASSVGGGTSGYNEQFF. The CDR3 DNA is TGTGCCAGCAGCGTAGGGGGGGGGACTAGCGGCTACAATGAGCAGTTCTTC. The full variable domain, rest sourced from reference TRBV9 and TRBJ2-1, is DSGVTQTPKHLITATGQRVTLRCSPRSGDLSVYWYQQSLDQGLQFLIQYYNGEERAKGNILERFSAQQFPDLHSELNLSSLELGDSALYFCASSVGGGTSGYNEQFFGPGTRLTVL.

This clonotype showed up just once. The chain recombines TRBV4-1 with TRBJ2-7; D is uncertain. Germline CDR1 MGHRA, CDR2 YSYEKL. This CDR3 is 13 amino acids long. Trimming cost V 1 base and J 5 bases, with 9 bases left between them. This chain's CDR3 is CASSQVLGNEQYF. In nucleotides, the CDR3 is TGCGCCAGCAGCCAAGTACTGGGGAACGAGCAGTACTTC.

V gene TRBV20-1 combines with J gene TRBJ1-6; no definite D call. V lost 0 bases and J lost 0, with 12 bases in between. Looked up from germline, CDR1 is DFQATT and CDR2 is SNEGSKA (reference sequence). The CDR3 runs 17 residues. CDR3 amino acids: CSARDLRASSYNSPLHF. The CDR3 DNA follows: TGCAGTGCTAGAGATCTGAGAGCGAGCTCCTATAATTCACCCCTCCACTTT.

This chain connects TRBV6-1 to TRBJ2-7, with D perhaps TRBD1 or TRBD2 (5 bases each). This CDR3 has 14 residues. The V end was cut by 5 bases, the J end by 3 bases, with 14 bases between. The germline V gene encodes CDR1 MNHNS and CDR2 SASEGT. In DNA, the CDR3 is TGTGCCAGCAGTCCCGGGGCGGTGGGCTACGAGCAGTACTTC. It codes for CASSPGAVGYEQYF.

This clonotype was counted ten times or more. V is TRBV12-3 or TRBV12-4 and J is TRBJ1-5; D not resolved. With 6 bases removed from V and 3 bases from J, the gap between germline ends came to 15 bases. CDR3 length: 15 amino acids. The CDR3 DNA sequence: TGTGCCAGCAGCTCCGACGGCAGCCACAATCAGCCCCAGCATTTT. Translating gives CASSSDGSHNQPQHF.

This clonotype was seen a handful of times. The chain joins TRBV7-9 to TRBJ2-1; perhaps TRBD1 as D (6 bases). CDR3 length equals 17 residues. Trimming removed 5 bases from V and 0 bases from J, with 17 bases in between. Germline CDR1 reads SEHNR; CDR2 reads FQNEAQ (reference sequence). CDR3 sequence: CASSQTGPLTSYNEQFF. CDR3 DNA: TGTGCCAGCAGCCAAACAGGGCCCCTCACCTCCTACAATGAGCAGTTCTTC.

This clonotype was counted between two and nine times. The chain is built from TRBV15 and TRBJ2-3; the match to TRBD2 covers 11 bases. The length of the CDR3 is 16 residues. CDR1 is LNHNV, CDR2 YYDKDF, per germline (reference sequence). After removal of 7 bases from V and 2 bases from J, the junction contained 8 bases not matched to a gene. This CDR3 is CATTKLGLAVTDTQYF. The CDR3 DNA sequence: TGTGCCACCACTAAATTGGGACTAGCGGTCACAGATACGCAGTATTTT. Full variable domain (rest looked up from reference TRBV15 and TRBJ2-3): DAMVIQNPRYQVTQFGKPVTLSCSQTLNHNVMYWYQQKSSQAPKLLFHYYDKDFNNEADTPDNFQSRRPNTSFCFLDIRSPGLGDTAMYLCATTKLGLAVTDTQYFGPGTRLTVL.

The chain combines TRBV7-2 with TRBJ2-2; tentative D call: TRBD2 (7 bases). CDR1 and CDR2 (germline): SGHTA, FQGNSA. The CDR3 runs to 15 residues. Trimming shortened V by 6 bases and J by 2 bases, and 13 bases separated the two germline ends. The CDR3 region is CASRGAGANTGELFF. As DNA, the CDR3 is TGTGCCAGCAGAGGGGCGGGGGCTAACACCGGGGAGCTGTTTTTT.

The chain has TRBV3-1 and TRBJ2-3; TRBD2 aligns across 15 bases. CDR3 length equals 20 residues. With 0 bases clipped from V and 7 bases from J, the junction kept 14 bases outside the gene matches. The germline V gene encodes CDR1 LGHDT and CDR2 YNNKEL (reference sequence). The chain's CDR3 is CASSQEIRTSGRAGINTQYF. For the CDR3, the DNA is TGTGCCAGCAGCCAAGAGATAAGGACTAGCGGGAGGGCTGGCATTAATACGCAGTATTTT.

J is TRBJ2-3 and V is TRBV15; 7 bases agree with TRBD2. Germline loops: CDR1 LNHNV, CDR2 YYDKDF (reference sequence). V was clipped by 5 bases and J by 0 bases; unmatched bases: 5. The CDR3 spans 15 residues. The CDR3 loop reads CATSWLAASTDTQYF. The CDR3 DNA reads as TGTGCCACCAGCTGGCTAGCGGCTAGCACAGATACGCAGTATTTT.

The V call is TRBV12-3 or TRBV12-4, the J call TRBJ2-3; 7 nucleotides match TRBD1. The CDR3 consists of 16 residues. V trimming: 5 bases; J trimming: 6 bases; junction bases outside the gene matches: 14. This CDR3 is CASSPAYEGASDTQYF. CDR3 sequence (DNA): TGTGCCAGCAGTCCAGCTTATGAGGGGGCCAGTGATACGCAGTATTTT.

This clonotype was found many times. The J gene is TRBJ2-7, the V gene TRBV29-1, with 9 bases identical to TRBD1. With 1 base clipped from V and 0 bases from J, the junction kept 1 base outside the gene matches. Germline V gene lookup returns CDR1 SQVTM and CDR2 ANQGSEA. The CDR3 runs to 14 residues. This CDR3 reads CSVEAGQGSYEQYF. As DNA, the CDR3 is TGCAGCGTTGAAGCGGGACAGGGCTCCTACGAGCAGTACTTC.

This clonotype occurred a few times. The V call is TRBV20-1, the J call TRBJ2-3; D is possibly TRBD1 or TRBD2 (6 bases each). Germline V lookup: CDR1 DFQATT, CDR2 SNEGSKA (reference sequence). V was pared by 5 bases and J by 0 bases, with 15 bases between. This CDR3 is built from 15 residues. CDR3 in amino acids: CSASFRGTSTDTQYF. In DNA form, the CDR3 reads TGCAGTGCTTCCTTTAGGGGGACTAGCACAGATACGCAGTATTTT.

This clonotype was found many times. The rearrangement links TRBV20-1 to TRBJ2-1, with a weak D call TRBD1 (5 bases). The CDR3 contains 13 residues. V gave up 0 bases and J gave up 10 bases, with 13 bases separating them. Germline values: CDR1 DFQATT, CDR2 SNEGSKA (reference sequence). The CDR3 nucleotides are TGCAGTGCTAGAGATTTAGGGGCTGGAGAGCAGTTCTTC. Protein: CSARDLGAGEQFF.

The rearrangement joins TRBV10-1 to TRBJ2-1; 13 bases agree with TRBD2. With 6 bases clipped from V and 8 bases from J, the junction kept 7 bases outside the gene matches. Germline V gene sequence: CDR1 WNHNN, CDR2 SYGVQD (reference sequence). CDR3 length: 15 residues. DNA for the CDR3: TGCGCCAGCAGCGAGACTAGCGGGGGGTTTCATGAGCAGTTCTTC. It specifies CASSETSGGFHEQFF.

The rearrangement links TRBV3-1 to TRBJ2-7; 9 bases agree with TRBD1. The CDR3 spans 15 residues. The V segment lost 4 bases and the J segment 9 bases; nucleotides outside the gene matches: 13. The germline CDR1 and CDR2 sequences are LGHDT and YNNKEL (reference sequence). CDR3 sequence reads: CASSPPGTGTNGQYF. DNA of the CDR3: TGTGCCAGCAGCCCCCCGGGGACAGGGACTAATGGGCAGTACTTC.

The chain uses TRBV5-5 and TRBJ2-2, with 7 bases aligning to TRBD1. J lost 6 bases, V lost 0 bases, and 5 bases had no gene match. This CDR3 region has 15 residues. In germline, CDR1 is SGHKS, CDR2 YYEKEE (reference sequence). Written as DNA, the CDR3 is TGTGCCAGCAGCTTGGGACAGGGATGGTCCGGGGAGCTGTTTTTT. This codes for CASSLGQGWSGELFF. The full variable domain, its missing parts supplied by reference TRBV5-5 and TRBJ2-2, is DAGVTQSPTHLIKTRGQQVTLRCSPISGHKSVSWYQQVLGQGPQFIFQYYEKEERGRGNFPDRFSARQFPNYSSELNVNALLLGDSALYLCASSLGQGWSGELFFGEGSRLTVL.

At least ten counts were recorded for this clonotype. The chain joins TRBV12-3 or TRBV12-4 to TRBJ1-5, with 7 bases fitting TRBD1. This CDR3 has 14 amino acids. The V and J ends lost 1 base and 7 bases, in that order; junction bases with no gene match: 4. CDR3 amino acids: CASSLGQGYQPQHF. DNA for the CDR3: TGTGCCAGCAGTTTAGGACAGGGTTACCAGCCCCAGCATTTT.

This clonotype has more than one count but fewer than ten. V gene TRBV2 combines with J gene TRBJ2-1; the D is unclear. Germline V lookup: CDR1 SNHLY, CDR2 FYNNEI. This CDR3 contains 15 residues. V lost 4 bases and J lost 3, with 13 bases in between. Here the CDR3 reads CASSATRILYNEQFF. In DNA form, the CDR3 reads TGTGCCAGCAGTGCCACGAGGATTCTCTACAATGAGCAGTTCTTC.

The chain uses TRBV5-1 and TRBJ1-4; unclear D gene. This CDR3 region has 13 residues. Germline CDR1 and CDR2: SGHRS and YFSETQ. V was trimmed by 4 bases and J by 7 bases, leaving 11 bases between them. In DNA form, the CDR3 reads TGCGCCAGCAGCATGGGAAAGAGTGAAAAACTGTTTTTT. It codes for CASSMGKSEKLFF.